These T cell receptor beta chains were read from a single sample in a study of glioma-infiltrating T cells after dendritic cell vaccination. Method: immunoSEQ multiplex PCR; TCRdb's copy keeps in-frame clones and lacks some. Here the sample spans about 92,000 clones, around 84% being singletons. Here the sequenced sample was blood, taken before dendritic cell vaccination. All receptors come from a human donor with glioblastoma. The CDR3 runs from the conserved cysteine through the conserved F or W. D genes are given only for firm matches. Size is omitted from some rows. Given values are once, few, many or a class for expanded clones.

length | size | D | J | V | DNA | CDR3
14 | NA | NA | TRBJ1-1 | TRBV11-1 | TGTGCCAGCAGCCCCCCGGACAGGAACACTGAAGCTTTCTTT | CASSPPDRNTEAFF
13 | once | TRBD2 | TRBJ2-3 | TRBV9 | TGTGCCAGCAGCGTAGGGACTAGCGATACGCAGTATTTT | CASSVGTSDTQYF
12 | NA | NA | TRBJ2-3 | TRBV6-6 | TGTGCCAGCAGTTTACGGACAGATACGCAGTATTTT | CASSLRTDTQYF
12 | NA | TRBD1 | TRBJ2-7 | TRBV29-1 | TGCAGCGTTGGGACAGGCTCCTACGAGCAGTACTTC | CSVGTGSYEQYF
12 | NA | TRBD1 | TRBJ1-1 | TRBV6-5 | TGTGCCAGCAGAAGACAGGGCACTGAAGCTTTCTTT | CASRRQGTEAFF
21 | NA | TRBD2 | TRBJ2-1 | TRBV13 | TGTGCCAGCAGATCACGGCACTCCGGGACTAGCGGGCCCAGCTCCTACAATGAGCAGTTCTTC | CASRSRHSGTSGPSSYNEQFF
18 | NA | TRBD2 | TRBJ2-7 | TRBV5-1 | TGCGCCAGCAGCTTGGCTTCTAGCGGGGGCCCCGGGACCTACGAGCAGTACTTC | CASSLASSGGPGTYEQYF
15 | NA | TRBD1 | TRBJ1-1 | TRBV5-6 | TGTGCCAGCAGCCCGGGACAGGTTTTTAACACTGAAGCTTTCTTT | CASSPGQVFNTEAFF
17 | NA | NA | TRBJ2-7 | TRBV5-1 | TGCGCCAGCAGCTTTCGGTTAGAGGGTCCCCCTTACTACGAGCAGTACTTC | CASSFRLEGPPYYEQYF
16 | NA | TRBD2 | TRBJ2-3 | TRBV5-6 | TGTGCCAGCAGCTTGCGGCGGGGGGGCCTTAGAGATACGCAGTATTTT | CASSLRRGGLRDTQYF
15 | few | NA | TRBJ1-6 | TRBV6-5 | TGTGCCAGCACCTCGGATCCCCACGGGGGTTCACCCCTCCACTTT | CASTSDPHGGSPLHF
18 | NA | TRBD2 | TRBJ2-5 | TRBV7-6 | TGTGCCAGCAGCTTAGCGCTGGGCAGCGGGGGGGCCTTTGAGACCCAGTACTTC | CASSLALGSGGAFETQYF
15 | NA | NA | TRBJ1-1 | TRBV7-2 | TGTGCCAGCAGCTTACAGGGGCGCAGAGACACTGAAGCTTTCTTT | CASSLQGRRDTEAFF
19 | NA | NA | TRBJ2-7 | TRBV28 | TGTGCCAGCAGTTTATTCGCTCGGTGGGGGGCTAGCGGAGCCTACGAGCAGTACTTC | CASSLFARWGASGAYEQYF
16 | NA | NA | TRBJ2-1 | TRBV7-8 | TGTGCCAGCAGCTTAGGCGGCCCACACCTCAACAATGAGCAGTTCTTC | CASSLGGPHLNNEQFF
15 | NA | TRBD2 | TRBJ2-5 | TRBV19 | TGTGCCAGTAGTATACTACTAGCGGAGCAAGAGACCCAGTACTTC | CASSILLAEQETQYF
17 | once | TRBD2 | TRBJ2-5 | TRBV7-6 | TGTGCCAGCAGCTACCGTCCTCCGGGAGGGTTGGAAGAGACCCAGTACTTC | CASSYRPPGGLEETQYF
13 | NA | NA | TRBJ2-7 | TRBV15 | TGTGCCACCAGCTCCCCAGACGGGAACGAGCAGTACTTC | CATSSPDGNEQYF
15 | NA | NA | TRBJ2-1 | TRBV6-5 | TGTGCCAGCAGTTACTCGCCCGGGGGCTACAATGAGCAGTTCTTC | CASSYSPGGYNEQFF
15 | NA | TRBD1 | TRBJ2-7 | TRBV7-9 | TGTGCCAGCAGCCAGTCCGACAGGGTCCTCTTCGAGCAGTACTTC | CASSQSDRVLFEQYF
14 | once | NA | TRBJ1-2 | TRBV5-1 | TGCGCCAGCAGCTTTGGAGGTTATGCCTACGGCTACACCTTC | CASSFGGYAYGYTF
14 | NA | NA | TRBJ2-1 | TRBV12-5 | TGTGCTAGTGGTTTGGACTCCGCTCGGTACGGGCAGTTCTTC | CASGLDSARYGQFF
15 | NA | TRBD1 | TRBJ1-2 | TRBV27 | TGTGCCAGCAGAAACACAGGGGGCGATTTCTATGGCTACACCTTC | CASRNTGGDFYGYTF
17 | NA | TRBD1 | TRBJ1-5 | TRBV5-1 | TGCGCCAGCAGCTTGATTCCGACAGGGTATAGCAATCAGCCCCAGCATTTT | CASSLIPTGYSNQPQHF
17 | few | TRBD2 | TRBJ2-6 | TRBV27 | TGTGCCAGCAGTTTCTGGAGCGGGAGAACTGGGGCCAACGTCCTGACTTTC | CASSFWSGRTGANVLTF
15 | once | TRBD2 | TRBJ2-7 | TRBV6-5 | TGTGCCAGCAGTACCCAGGGAGGGAAGGGAGGTGAGCAGTACTTC | CASSTQGGKGGEQYF
16 | NA | TRBD1 | TRBJ1-2 | TRBV7-2 | TGTGCCAGCAGCTTTCCACCGGGACAGGGAGGGTATGGCTACACCTTC | CASSFPPGQGGYGYTF
14 | NA | TRBD2 | TRBJ2-5 | TRBV7-6 | TGTGCCAGCAGCTTCGGGACTAGCTGGGAGACCCAGTACTTC | CASSFGTSWETQYF
14 | NA | TRBD1 | TRBJ2-7 | TRBV9 | TGTGCCAGCAGCGGACAGGGGGGCCTTTACGAGCAGTACTTC | CASSGQGGLYEQYF
18 | NA | TRBD2 | TRBJ2-6 | TRBV6-1 | TGTGCCAGCAGTGAAAGGGAGGGGTCTTACTCTGGGGCCAACGTCCTGACTTTC | CASSEREGSYSGANVLTF
13 | NA | NA | TRBJ1-1 | TRBV4-3 | TGCGCCAGCAGCCAAGACAGGAACACTGAAGCTTTCTTT | CASSQDRNTEAFF
13 | NA | TRBD1 | TRBJ2-5 | TRBV5-4 | TGTGCCAGTTCCGGACAGGGGGCGAAGACCCAGTACTTC | CASSGQGAKTQYF
17 | once | TRBD2 | TRBJ2-3 | TRBV5-1 | TGCGCCAGCAGCTCCCCTAGCGGGAGCCCCGTGGGCCGTACGCAGTATTTT | CASSSPSGSPVGRTQYF
14 | NA | TRBD1 | TRBJ1-3 | TRBV5-1 | TGCGCCAGCAGCCTGGGGACAGGGTTAAACACCATATATTTT | CASSLGTGLNTIYF
15 | NA | NA | TRBJ1-1 | TRBV27 | TGTGCCAGCAGTGAGAACCAGAGGAGTAACACTGAAGCTTTCTTT | CASSENQRSNTEAFF
14 | once | TRBD1 | TRBJ2-1 | TRBV7-6 | TGTGCCAGCAGCCAGGGGGAGCGTTTAAATGAGCAGTTCTTC | CASSQGERLNEQFF
14 | NA | TRBD1 | TRBJ1-2 | TRBV19 | TGTGCCAGTAGACCCCCAGGGGGCAACTATGGCTACACCTTC | CASRPPGGNYGYTF
13 | NA | NA | TRBJ1-1 | TRBV7-9 | TGTGCCAGCAGCTTAGTACTAGCGGCTGAAGCTTTCTTT | CASSLVLAAEAFF
16 | NA | NA | TRBJ2-5 | TRBV5-1 | TGCGCCAGCAGCTTGCTACAGGGCCCTGAAGAGGAGACCCAGTACTTC | CASSLLQGPEEETQYF
14 | NA | NA | TRBJ1-1 | TRBV27 | TGTGCCAGCAGTTTATGGGGTAGCCAGGGTGAAGCTTTCTTT | CASSLWGSQGEAFF